This TCR beta chain is from a study of CD8 T cells in ankylosing spondylitis. Study results and caveats: It appeared that ankylosing spondylitis blood was characterized by a TCR beta motif of several highly homologous variants. Enrichment of disease-linked clones was reportedly significant in matched ankylosing spondylitis synovial fluid.

Trimming removed 3 bases from V and 0 bases from J, with 16 bases in between. This CDR3 comprises 16 residues. The germline gives CDR1 DFQATT, CDR2 SNEGSKA (reference sequence). TCRdb processed the 5' RACE reads anew with MiXCR; each CDR3 protein has one entry. The sample includes 750,000 to 850,000 distinct CDR3 sequences, 12% of them seen just once. This clonotype was picked up many times. Its antigen remains unidentified. Sequenced input: blood, either unsorted or a sorted T cell fraction (not recorded which). This sequence was found in a male donor with ankylosing spondylitis. The rearrangement links TRBV20-1 to TRBJ2-3; a possible D gene is TRBD1 (6 bases). In DNA form, the CDR3 reads TGCAGTGCTAGTGGCACAGGGATATCTAGCACAGATACGCAGTATTTT. It encodes CSASGTGISSTDTQYF.